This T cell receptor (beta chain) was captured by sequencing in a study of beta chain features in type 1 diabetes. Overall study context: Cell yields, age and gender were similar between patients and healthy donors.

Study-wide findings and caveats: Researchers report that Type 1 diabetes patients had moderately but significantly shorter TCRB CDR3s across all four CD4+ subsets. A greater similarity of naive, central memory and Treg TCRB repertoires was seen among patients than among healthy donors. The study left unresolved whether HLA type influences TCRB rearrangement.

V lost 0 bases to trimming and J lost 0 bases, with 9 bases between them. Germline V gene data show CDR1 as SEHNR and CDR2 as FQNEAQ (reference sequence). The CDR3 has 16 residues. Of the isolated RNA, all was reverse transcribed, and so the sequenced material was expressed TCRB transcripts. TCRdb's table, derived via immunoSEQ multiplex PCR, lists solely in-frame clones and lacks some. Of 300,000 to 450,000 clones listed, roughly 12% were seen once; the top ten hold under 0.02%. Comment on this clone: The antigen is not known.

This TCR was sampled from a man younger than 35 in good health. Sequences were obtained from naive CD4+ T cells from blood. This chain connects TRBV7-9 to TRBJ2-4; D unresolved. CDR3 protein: CASSLAPTLAKNIQYF. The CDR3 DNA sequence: TGTGCCAGCAGCTTAGCGCCCACTCTAGCCAAAAACATTCAGTACTTC.